This T cell receptor (beta chain) derives from a study of T-cell reconstitution after alpha-beta-depleted transplantation in children. V was shortened by 3 bases and J by 5 bases, with 16 bases between the two germline ends. The CDR3 runs to 14 residues. Per germline, CDR1 DFQATT and CDR2 SNEGSKA (reference sequence). Molecular barcoding with unique molecular identifiers was used for the TCRbeta library. TCRdb reprocessed the PCR reads with MiXCR, giving one entry per CDR3 protein. The sample lists around 370,000 distinct CDR3 sequences, about 9.3% occurring once. This clonotype was observed at least ten times.

Sequenced material: PBMCs from the stem cell graft donor, taken from the stem cell graft. The chain employs TRBV20-1 and TRBJ2-5, with a tentative D call TRBD2 (5 bases). The TCR comes from a human donor who donated a stem cell graft to a child with acute lymphoblastic leukemia. The DNA for the CDR3 is TGCAGTGCTAGCTCCGGGAAACTATGGGAGACCCAGTACTTC. The encoded protein is CSASSGKLWETQYF.